The rows below give T cell receptor beta chains drawn from one sample of a study of blood T cell repertoires in COVID-19. Here immunoSEQ multiplex PCR was the method, and the copy in TCRdb shows in-frame clones only, minus some. The table shows about 440,000 clones, with around 89% occurring only once. The sequencing sample was made of peripheral blood. The receptors derive from a woman between 45 and 65 years old with COVID-19, enrolled during active disease. The CDR3 runs from the conserved cysteine through the conserved F or W. A D gene is named only where the DNA matches it firmly. Size is stated for part of the rows, as once, few or many counts, or as a class when the clone is expanded.

D,V,size,J,DNA,CDR3
TRBD1,TRBV24-1,-,TRBJ2-1,TGTGCCACCAGTGATCAACAGGGGGAGTACAATGAGCAGTTCTTC,CATSDQQGEYNEQFF
-,TRBV2,-,TRBJ1-2,TGTGCCAGCAGTAACAGGCCTCGCGGCTATGGCTACACCTTC,CASSNRPRGYGYTF
-,TRBV5-4,-,TRBJ2-3,TGTGCCAGCAGCTTGAGTGACACCCGCACAGATACGCAGTATTTT,CASSLSDTRTDTQYF
TRBD1,TRBV9,-,TRBJ1-4,TGTGCCAGCAGCGCCACAGGGGGGCTTAATGAAAAACTGTTTTTT,CASSATGGLNEKLFF
-,TRBV18,-,TRBJ1-1,TGTGCCAGCTCACCAGGTACCCCGGGAACTGAAGCTTTCTTT,CASSPGTPGTEAFF
TRBD2,TRBV9,-,TRBJ2-1,TGTGCCAGCAGCCCCCCTCAAGCGGGGACCTACAATGAGCAGTTCTTC,CASSPPQAGTYNEQFF
TRBD2,TRBV7-9,once,TRBJ2-3,TGTGCCAGCAGCTTATTTCGGGGCGGGGGGCCCACAGATACGCAGTATTTT,CASSLFRGGGPTDTQYF
-,TRBV7-2,-,TRBJ1-5,TGTGCCAGCAGTCACACAGCAGATCAGCCCCAGCATTTT,CASSHTADQPQHF
TRBD1,TRBV5-6,-,TRBJ1-2,TGTGCCAGCAGCCCACCGGGACAGCAGAGAGGCTACACCTTC,CASSPPGQQRGYTF
-,TRBV5-1,-,TRBJ2-1,TGCGCCAGCAGCCCCCTTACCAGTCCCCCCTACAATGAGCAGTTCTTC,CASSPLTSPPYNEQFF
-,TRBV6-5,-,TRBJ1-2,TGTGCCAGCAGAGACAGCACCAACTATGGCTACACCTTC,CASRDSTNYGYTF
-,TRBV30,-,TRBJ2-1,TGTGCCTGGAATATGAGACAGGATCCGCCGGATGAGCAGTTCTTC,CAWNMRQDPPDEQFF
TRBD2,TRBV29-1,-,TRBJ2-1,TGCAGCGTTGAAGCAGTACTAGCGGCCTACAATGAGCAGTTCTTC,CSVEAVLAAYNEQFF